This T cell receptor (beta chain) was obtained from a study of early T cells in non-severe SARS-CoV-2 infection. CDR1 DFQATT and CDR2 SNEGSKA come from the germline V gene (reference sequence). V gave up 5 bases and J gave up 5 bases; unmatched junction bases: 11. This CDR3 contains 14 residues. TCRdb used MiXCR to reprocess the 5' RACE reads, holding one entry per CDR3 protein. The table includes tens of thousands of distinct CDR3 sequences, around 5.2% detected once. This clonotype was detected ten times or more. The sequenced sample was whole blood. The sequence derives from an adult who was a healthcare worker with PCR-confirmed SARS-CoV-2 infection or an uninfected control (not recorded which). This rearrangement joins TRBV20-1 to TRBJ2-7; 8 nucleotides line up with TRBD1. For the CDR3, the DNA is TGCAGTGCTTATGGACAGGGCGAATTCCACGAGCAGTACTTC. Its protein is CSAYGQGEFHEQYF.